The 10 T cell receptor beta chains below come from one sample, sequenced in a study of cytomegalovirus exposure and HLA in healthy donors. PCR used 60 Vbeta primers and 13 Jbeta primers. Repertoires were generated with immunoSEQ multiplex PCR, while TCRdb's copy carries only in-frame clones and drops some. The sample records some 140,000 clones, 70% to 80% being singletons. Specimen: PBMCs. The receptors originated from a young man in good health and CMV-seronegative.

This chain joins TRBV5-1 and TRBJ1-4; 7 nucleotides align to TRBD1. The V gene's germline CDR1 is SGHRS and CDR2 YFSETQ. Trimming cost V 4 bases and J 5 bases; bases outside gene matches: 11. The CDR3 extends over 16 amino acids. As DNA, the CDR3 is TGCGCCAGCAGCACTGGGGAGACAGGGCGGAATGAAAAACTGTTTTTT. This sequence encodes CASSTGETGRNEKLFF.

V gene TRBV7-2 combines with J gene TRBJ1-1; D is perhaps TRBD1 (5 bases). The CDR3 length is 16 residues. Germline CDR1 SGHTA, CDR2 FQGNSA. The V end lost 5 bases, the J end lost 5 bases, and 21 bases lay between the germline ends. CDR3 sequence (DNA): TGTGCCAGCAGCCTCTTGTTCTCGGGGGGAGGAACTGAAGCTTTCTTT. It translates to CASSLLFSGGGTEAFF.

The chain carries TRBV7-8 and TRBJ2-5; 8 bases line up with TRBD2. The CDR3 runs to 17 residues. With 4 bases clipped from V and 5 bases from J, the junction kept 15 bases outside the gene matches. CDR1 and CDR2 from the germline V gene are SGHVS and FQNEAQ. The CDR3 DNA reads TGTGCCAGCAGCTCGGTGTTTTCGGGACTAGTAGGGGAGACCCAGTACTTC. Translating gives CASSSVFSGLVGETQYF. Looking up the rest from reference TRBV7-8 and TRBJ2-5 gives the full variable domain: GAGVSQSPRYKVAKRGQDVALRCDPISGHVSLFWYQQALGQGPEFLTYFQNEAQLDKSGLPSDRFFAERPEGSVSTLKIQRTQQEDSAVYLCASSSVFSGLVGETQYFGPGTRLLVL.

The rearrangement uses TRBV25-1 and TRBJ2-3; D possibly corresponds to TRBD1 (5 bases). The germline V gene has CDR1 MGHDK and CDR2 SYGVNS. This CDR3 has 16 residues. Deletions cut 3 bases from V and 3 bases from J, with 16 bases between. CDR3 protein: CASSDHQGWGTDTQYF. The CDR3 region has the DNA TGTGCCAGCAGTGACCACCAGGGCTGGGGTACAGATACGCAGTATTTT.

The gene calls are TRBV9 and TRBJ2-1; TRBD2 matches at 10 bases. CDR1 is SGDLS and CDR2 is YYNGEE in the germline V gene. CDR3 length equals 15 residues. The V segment lost 4 bases and the J segment 8 bases; nucleotides outside the gene matches: 9. CDR3 DNA: TGTGCCAGCAGCTTAGCTAGCGGGAGTTTGGATGAGCAGTTCTTC. Residues: CASSLASGSLDEQFF.

The sample holds a few counts of this clone. The chain carries TRBV19 and TRBJ1-1; 9 bases align to TRBD1. With 7 bases clipped from V and 4 bases from J, the junction kept 7 bases outside the gene matches. This CDR3 is built from 14 residues. Per germline, CDR1 LNHDA and CDR2 SQIVND (reference sequence). The CDR3 nucleotides read TGTGCCAGTAAACCGACAGGGGGGGGCACTGAAGCTTTCTTT. Translation: CASKPTGGGTEAFF. The full variable domain, rest sourced from reference TRBV19 and TRBJ1-1, is DGGITQSPKYLFRKEGQNVTLSCEQNLNHDAMYWYRQDPGQGLRLIYYSQIVNDFQKGDIAEGYSVSREKKESFPLTVTSAQKNPTAFYLCASKPTGGGTEAFFGQGTRLTVV.

The V and J genes are TRBV9 and TRBJ2-3; 7 bases fit TRBD2. In germline, CDR1 is SGDLS, CDR2 YYNGEE. This CDR3 comprises 15 residues. The V gene end was trimmed by 0 bases and the J gene end by 4 bases; junction bases not matched to a gene: 5. CDR3 sequence (DNA): TGTGCCAGCAGCGTAGAGGCTAGCGGTTCAGATACGCAGTATTTT. Protein: CASSVEASGSDTQYF.

The chain has TRBV29-1 and TRBJ1-2, with a tentative D call TRBD1 (6 bases). There are 13 residues in the CDR3. The germline CDR1 and CDR2 sequences are SQVTM and ANQGSEA. Trimming removed 5 bases from V and 3 bases from J, with 13 bases in between. The CDR3 protein is CSVLLAGDYGYTF. The CDR3 DNA follows: TGCAGCGTTCTTCTGGCAGGGGACTATGGCTACACCTTC.

This chain uses TRBV30 with TRBJ1-1; no firm D call. V lost 2 bases and J 7 bases, leaving 8 bases between the germline ends. The length of the CDR3 is 11 residues. Germline V CDR1 and CDR2: GTSNPN, SVGIG (reference sequence). DNA of the CDR3: TGTGCCTGGAGTACCCTGAGTGAAGCTTTCTTT. It yields the protein CAWSTLSEAFF.

The V gene is TRBV7-2, the J gene TRBJ2-1; perhaps TRBD2 as D (6 bases). This CDR3 is 16 amino acids long. V was cut by 4 bases and J by 6 bases, with 19 bases left in between. Germline CDR1 reads SGHTA; CDR2 reads FQGNSA. CDR3 sequence: CASSSARVAGRNEQFF. CDR3 bases: TGTGCCAGCAGCTCGGCTCGGGTTGCGGGGCGCAATGAGCAGTTCTTC.